What follows is one T cell receptor (beta chain) and its context. Its antigen remains unknown. Clinical symptoms, serum thyroxine and TRAb, thyroid ultrasound and orbital computed tomography were used for the diagnoses. The data belong to a study of T cells in Graves' hyperthyroidism and ophthalmopathy. Findings and caveats of the study: In blood, most of the thyroid clonotypes expanded above 0.001 were also present. A model of 13 V-J pairs discriminated ophthalmopathy from stable hyperthyroidism.

The V gene end was trimmed by 7 bases and the J gene end by 4 bases; junction bases not matched to a gene: 6. Germline lookup yields CDR1 MNHNS and CDR2 SASEGT. CDR3 length: 13 amino acids. Template material for amplifying TCR beta CDR3 regions consisted of RNA transcripts. A set of HTBI primers served as the primers for a first-round RT-PCR of the TCR CDR3. One entry per CDR3 protein results from TCRdb running MiXCR on the multiplex PCR reads. The sample holds about 690,000 distinct CDR3 sequences, around a sixth seen once. The sequenced sample consisted of blood. The rearrangement joins TRBV6-1 to TRBJ2-7, with 8 bases fitting TRBD1. The sequence came from a man aged 45-60 years with Graves' hyperthyroidism. The CDR3 protein is CASIGQGEYEQYF. Written as DNA, the CDR3 is TGTGCCAGCATAGGACAGGGAGAATACGAGCAGTACTTC.